This T cell receptor (beta chain) originates from a study of lymphopenia after photon versus proton radiotherapy. Germline-derived CDR1 and CDR2 are SEHNR and FQNEAQ (reference sequence). The CDR3 is 15 residues long. Trimming took 0 bases from V and 9 from J; bases not matched to a gene: 8. Here immunoSEQ multiplex PCR was the method, and the copy in TCRdb shows in-frame clones only, minus some. The table shows about 50,000 clones, with 92% occurring only once. This chain links TRBV7-9 with TRBJ2-1, with 7 bases matching TRBD2. The source is a woman aged 40 to 55 with cholangiocarcinoma. The sequencing here drew on peripheral blood, taken from a patient treated with photon-based radiotherapy. The CDR3 loop is CASSLAGGPVLEQFF. In DNA, the CDR3 is TGTGCCAGCAGCTTAGCGGGAGGGCCGGTTCTTGAGCAGTTCTTC.